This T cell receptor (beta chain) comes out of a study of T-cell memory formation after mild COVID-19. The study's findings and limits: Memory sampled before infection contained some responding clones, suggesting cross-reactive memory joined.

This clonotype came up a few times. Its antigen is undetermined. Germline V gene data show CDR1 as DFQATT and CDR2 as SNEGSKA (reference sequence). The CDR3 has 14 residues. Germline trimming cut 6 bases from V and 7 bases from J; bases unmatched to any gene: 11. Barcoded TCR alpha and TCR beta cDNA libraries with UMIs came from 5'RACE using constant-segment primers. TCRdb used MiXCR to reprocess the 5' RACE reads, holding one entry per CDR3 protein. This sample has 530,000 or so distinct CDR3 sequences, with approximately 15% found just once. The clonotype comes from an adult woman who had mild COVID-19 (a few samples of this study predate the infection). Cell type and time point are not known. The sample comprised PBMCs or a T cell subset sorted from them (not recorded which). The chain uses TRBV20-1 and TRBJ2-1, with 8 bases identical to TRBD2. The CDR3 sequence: CSAPGTGGVNEQFF. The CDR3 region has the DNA TGCAGTGCACCCGGGACCGGGGGGGTAAATGAGCAGTTCTTC.